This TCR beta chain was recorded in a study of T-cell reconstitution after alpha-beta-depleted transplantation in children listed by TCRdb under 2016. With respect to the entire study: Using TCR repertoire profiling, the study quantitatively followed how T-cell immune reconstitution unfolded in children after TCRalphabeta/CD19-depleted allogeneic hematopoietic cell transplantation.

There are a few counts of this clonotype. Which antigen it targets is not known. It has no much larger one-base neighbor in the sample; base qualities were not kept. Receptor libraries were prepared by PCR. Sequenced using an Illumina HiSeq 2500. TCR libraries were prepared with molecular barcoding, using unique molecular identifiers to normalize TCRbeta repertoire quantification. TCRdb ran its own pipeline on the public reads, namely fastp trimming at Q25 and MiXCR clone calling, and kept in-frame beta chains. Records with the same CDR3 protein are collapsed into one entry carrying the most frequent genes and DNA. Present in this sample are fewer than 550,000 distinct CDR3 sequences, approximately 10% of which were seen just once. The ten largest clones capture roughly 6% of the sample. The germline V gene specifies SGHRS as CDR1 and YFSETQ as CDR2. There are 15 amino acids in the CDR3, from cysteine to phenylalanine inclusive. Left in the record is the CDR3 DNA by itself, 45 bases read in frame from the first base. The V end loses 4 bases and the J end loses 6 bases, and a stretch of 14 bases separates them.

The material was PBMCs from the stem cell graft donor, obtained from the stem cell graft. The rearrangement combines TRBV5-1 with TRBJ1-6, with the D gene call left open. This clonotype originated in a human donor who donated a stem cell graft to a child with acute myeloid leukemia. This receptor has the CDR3 CASSPDGRTNSPLHF. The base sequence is TGCGCCAGCAGCCCGGACGGCAGAACTAATTCACCCCTCCACTTT.